A single sample gave rise to the 5 T cell receptor beta chains below, sequenced in a study of T cells in Graves' hyperthyroidism and ophthalmopathy. TCR beta CDR3 region amplification was performed from RNA transcripts. In the first-round RT-PCR of the TCR CDR3, the HTBI primer set was used. MiXCR, run by TCRdb on the multiplex PCR reads, gives a single entry per CDR3 protein. Of about 720,000 distinct CDR3 sequences in the sample, over 15% were seen once. The sequenced material came from blood. The receptor source for this set is a woman in her fifties or sixties with Graves' hyperthyroidism that later progressed to Graves' ophthalmopathy.

The chain joins TRBV5-1 to TRBJ2-5; D may be TRBD2 (5 bases). The CDR3 length is 14 residues. CDR1 is SGHRS, CDR2 YFSETQ, per germline. The V and J ends lost 5 bases and 4 bases respectively, with 15 bases between them. CDR3 residues: CASSPSVRVETQYF. The CDR3 region has the DNA TGCGCCAGCAGTCCGTCCGTGAGGGTAGAGACCCAGTACTTC.

The chain is built from TRBV25-1 and TRBJ1-6; D call uncertain. The CDR3 contains 14 residues. CDR1 and CDR2 from the germline V gene are MGHDK and SYGVNS. V dropped 3 bases and J dropped 9 bases, with 12 bases sitting between them. The CDR3 DNA is TGTGCCAGCAGTGACGGGATGATTAGTTCACCCCTCCACTTT. Translated: CASSDGMISSPLHF.

The V gene is TRBV5-6, the J gene TRBJ2-3; D uncertain. Germline values: CDR1 SGHDT, CDR2 YYEEEE. The V end was cut by 5 bases, the J end by 4 bases, with 8 bases between. The CDR3 has 12 amino acids. The CDR3: CASRELSDTQYF. For the CDR3, the DNA is TGTGCCAGCAGGGAATTGTCAGATACGCAGTATTTT. Supplemented by reference TRBV5-6 and TRBJ2-3, the full variable domain reads DAGVTQSPTHLIKTRGQQVTLRCSPKSGHDTVSWYQQALGQGPQFIFQYYEEEERQRGNFPDRFSGHQFPNYSSELNVNALLLGDSALYLCASRELSDTQYFGPGTRLTVL.

There are a few counts of this clonotype. One end of the junction is discordant with germline, which a read error may explain. V is TRBV7-7 and J is TRBJ2-1, with no clear D. The germline V gene encodes CDR1 SSHAT and CDR2 FNYEAQ (reference sequence). This CDR3 contains 13 residues. The CDR3 loop is CASSLHRDNEQFF. The CDR3 DNA follows: TGTGCTAGCAGCTTACATCGGGACAATGAGCAGTTCTTC.

This clonotype came up many times. This rearrangement joins TRBV20-1 to TRBJ1-5, with D possibly being TRBD1 (5 bases). V lost 6 bases and J lost 2, with 14 bases in between. CDR1 and CDR2 from the germline V gene are DFQATT and SNEGSKA (reference sequence). The CDR3 runs 14 residues. CDR3 residues: CSAHQGTGNQPQHF. The CDR3 bases are TGCAGTGCCCACCAAGGGACGGGCAATCAGCCCCAGCATTTT.